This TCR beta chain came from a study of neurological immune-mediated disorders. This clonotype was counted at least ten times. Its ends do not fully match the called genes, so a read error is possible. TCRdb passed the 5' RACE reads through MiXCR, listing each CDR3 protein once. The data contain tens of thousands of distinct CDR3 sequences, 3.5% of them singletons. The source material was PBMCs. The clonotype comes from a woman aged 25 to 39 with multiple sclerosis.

The CDR3 DNA follows: TGTGCCAGCACCCCGGTAGGAAACCAGCCCCAGAATTTT. Protein product: CASTPVGNQPQNF. The rearrangement uses TRBV12-3 or TRBV12-4 and TRBJ1-5; unclear D gene. This CDR3 has 13 residues.